Following are 10 T cell receptor beta chains from one sample sequenced in a study of T cells in Graves' hyperthyroidism and ophthalmopathy. The source material, RNA transcripts, was used to amplify TCR beta CDR3 regions. Initially, a first-round RT-PCR of the TCR CDR3 employed the HTBI primer set. TCRdb reprocessed the multiplex PCR reads via MiXCR and lists one record per CDR3 protein. The top ten hold around 7.3% of the sample, which has some 460,000 distinct CDR3 sequences, approximately 15% seen once. Sequenced input: blood. These receptors were collected from a woman between 18 and 29 years old with Graves' hyperthyroidism.

This clonotype has at least ten counts. The CDR3 sequence is CSASGRVSNQPQHF. As DNA, the CDR3 is TGCAGTGCCTCAGGCAGGGTTAGCAATCAGCCCCAGCATTTT. The genes are TRBV20-1 and TRBJ1-5; D perhaps matches TRBD1 (5 bases). V was cut by 6 bases and J by 0 bases, with 12 bases left in between. The length of the CDR3 is 14 residues. Germline V gene data show CDR1 as DFQATT and CDR2 as SNEGSKA (reference sequence).

This clonotype was seen many times. The chain couples TRBV20-1 to TRBJ2-3; 7 nucleotides agree with TRBD2. The germline V gene has CDR1 DFQATT and CDR2 SNEGSKA (reference sequence). V shed 1 base, J shed 1 base, and the junction held 5 bases outside the gene matches. The CDR3 runs 15 residues. Written as DNA, the CDR3 is TGCAGTGCTAGAGCCAGCGGGGCCGGCACAGATACGCAGTATTTT. It yields the protein CSARASGAGTDTQYF.

The chain recombines TRBV19 with TRBJ2-1, with a weak D call TRBD2 (5 bases). The CDR3 sequence is 13 residues long. Germline loops: CDR1 LNHDA, CDR2 SQIVND (reference sequence). V lost 10 bases, J lost 7 bases, and 17 bases lay in between. CDR3 loop: CATGVGIRNEQFF. The CDR3 DNA sequence: TGTGCCACCGGGGTTGGGATTCGAAATGAGCAGTTCTTC.

In this sample, this clonotype turned up many times. The chain uses TRBV7-9 and TRBJ2-7; TRBD2 is a possible D gene (6 bases). The ends were cut back, 5 bases at V and 5 bases at J, with 13 bases in the middle. Germline CDR1 SEHNR, CDR2 FQNEAQ (reference sequence). The CDR3 has 13 residues. CDR3 loop: CASSQAGFHEQYF. In nucleotides, the CDR3 is TGTGCCAGCAGCCAGGCGGGGTTCCACGAGCAGTACTTC.

This clonotype was picked up many times. CDR3: CASSYRGSYNEQFF. The CDR3 DNA follows: TGTGCCAGCAGCTACAGGGGTTCCTACAATGAGCAGTTCTTC. This chain connects TRBV7-8 to TRBJ2-1; 7 bases match TRBD1. In germline, CDR1 is SGHVS, CDR2 FQNEAQ. Trimming removed 4 bases from V and 1 base from J; junction bases left unmatched: 1. The CDR3 runs 14 residues.

The chain employs TRBV20-1 and TRBJ2-3; unclear D gene. The germline CDR1 and CDR2 sequences are DFQATT and SNEGSKA (reference sequence). The V end lost 5 bases, the J end lost 3 bases, and 15 bases lay between the germline ends. The CDR3 spans 14 residues. The CDR3 loop reads CSAAVPLGTDTQYF. DNA of the CDR3: TGCAGTGCTGCCGTTCCCTTGGGGACAGATACGCAGTATTTT.

This clonotype has ten or more counts. This chain uses TRBV11-3 with TRBJ2-1; D is unresolved. CDR1 and CDR2 from the germline V gene are SGHNT and YENEEA. The V end lost 5 bases, the J end lost 7 bases, and 12 bases lay between the germline ends. The CDR3 runs to 13 residues. The CDR3: CASSTLTPNEQFF. As DNA, the CDR3 is TGTGCCAGCAGCACCCTGACCCCGAATGAGCAGTTCTTC.

This chain connects TRBV4-1 to TRBJ2-1; 8 bases map to TRBD1. The CDR3 sequence is 16 residues long. V gave up 2 bases and J gave up 5 bases; unmatched junction bases: 8. CDR1 and CDR2 from the germline V gene are MGHRA and YSYEKL. DNA for the CDR3: TGCGCCAGCAGCCAACGAGACAGGGGATGGAACAATGAGCAGTTCTTC. This codes for CASSQRDRGWNNEQFF.

At least ten counts were recorded for this clonotype. The chain couples TRBV11-2 to TRBJ1-3; D is perhaps TRBD1 (6 bases). CDR3 length equals 15 residues. Trimming left V 1 base short and J 2 bases short, with 9 bases between. The V gene's germline CDR1 is SGHAT and CDR2 FQNNGV. CDR3 residues: CASSLVGGPGNTIYF. The CDR3 region has the DNA TGTGCCAGCAGCTTAGTGGGGGGGCCTGGAAACACCATATATTTT. Using reference TRBV11-2 and TRBJ1-3 for the parts outside the CDR3, the full variable domain is EAGVAQSPRYKIIEKRQSVAFWCNPISGHATLYWYQQILGQGPKLLIQFQNNGVVDDSQLPKDRFSAERLKGVDSTLKIQPAKLEDSAVYLCASSLVGGPGNTIYFGEGSWLTVV.

Notes on this clonotype: This may stem from a read error, because a much larger clone lies one nucleotide away. The J gene is TRBJ2-7, the V gene TRBV7-2; D gene unclear. Germline lookup yields CDR1 SGHTA and CDR2 FQGNSA. This CDR3 is 13 amino acids long. Written as DNA, the CDR3 is TGTGCCAACAGCATCAACTTTCTCTACGAGCAGTACTTC. Amino acid sequence: CANSINFLYEQYF.